Following are 25 T cell receptor beta chains from one sample sequenced in a study of blood T cells in healthy people across ages. Alongside a J-beta primer mix, a sample-barcoded 5' primer served in a second PCR lasting about 7 to 11 cycles. From the 5' RACE reads, TCRdb called clonotypes with MiXCR, one entry per CDR3 protein. The sample records 800,000 or so distinct CDR3 sequences, about 62% being singletons. The source material was blood. Receptors were obtained from a man younger than 40 in good health.

The chain recombines TRBV5-1 with TRBJ2-3; no firm D call. The V end lost 2 bases, the J end lost 2 bases, and 15 bases lay between the germline ends. Germline loops: CDR1 SGHRS, CDR2 YFSETQ. The CDR3 totals 16 residues. The DNA of the CDR3 is TGCGCCAGCAGCTTCAGCAGGCCTGACCTCACAGATACGCAGTATTTT. This sequence encodes CASSFSRPDLTDTQYF.

V is TRBV28 and J is TRBJ1-2; 8 bases match TRBD1. V trimming: 2 bases; J trimming: 6 bases; junction bases outside the gene matches: 5. The CDR3 is 14 amino acids. Germline assignment: CDR1 MDHEN and CDR2 SYDVKM. The chain's CDR3 is CASSLKGQVHGYTF. In DNA form, the CDR3 reads TGTGCCAGCAGTTTAAAGGGACAGGTCCATGGCTACACCTTC.

The rearrangement links TRBV12-3 or TRBV12-4 to TRBJ2-1; 7 bases align to TRBD1. With 5 bases clipped from V and 12 bases from J, the junction kept 4 bases outside the gene matches. The CDR3 is made up of 11 amino acids. In DNA form, the CDR3 reads TGTGCCAGCAGTAACAACAGGGGGCAGTTCTTC. This translates into CASSNNRGQFF.

V usage is TRBV5-1 and J usage is TRBJ2-3, with D perhaps matching TRBD2 (5 bases). Trimming left V 4 bases short and J 4 bases short, with 16 bases between. The CDR3 contains 15 residues. The germline V gene encodes CDR1 SGHRS and CDR2 YFSETQ. As DNA, the CDR3 is TGCGCCAGCAGCCCAGAGGGATCAGGCCCAGATACGCAGTATTTT. It translates to CASSPEGSGPDTQYF.

This clonotype was counted between two and nine times. This chain joins TRBV2 and TRBJ2-7; TRBD1 is a possible D gene (5 bases). Trimming removed 8 bases at V and 4 bases at J, with 18 bases between. Germline CDR1 reads SNHLY; CDR2 reads FYNNEI. There are 14 residues in the CDR3. CDR3 in amino acids: CASGVGALGYEQYF. CDR3 coding DNA: TGTGCCAGCGGGGTTGGGGCTTTGGGGTACGAGCAGTACTTC.

The genes are TRBV27 and TRBJ2-7; D perhaps matches TRBD2 (5 bases). Germline CDR1 MNHEY, CDR2 SMNVEV (reference sequence). The CDR3 length is 15 residues. V lost 5 bases, J lost 3 bases, and 17 bases lay in between. The CDR3 coding sequence is TGTGCCAGCAGTCCGGGCTCCCGGGGAGTCTACGAGCAGTACTTC. Translating it yields CASSPGSRGVYEQYF.

The rearrangement joins TRBV5-1 to TRBJ2-7; TRBD2 agrees at 7 bases. The trim removed 8 bases at V and 0 bases at J, leaving 5 bases unmatched. Germline V gene lookup returns CDR1 SGHRS and CDR2 YFSETQ. The CDR3 covers 13 residues. For the CDR3, the DNA is TGCGCCAGTGCCGGGGGGTACTCCTACGAGCAGTACTTC. It specifies CASAGGYSYEQYF.

The rearrangement uses TRBV7-9 and TRBJ2-7; D unclear. Germline V CDR1 and CDR2: SEHNR, FQNEAQ (reference sequence). V was pared by 3 bases and J by 0 bases, with 6 bases between. The CDR3 covers 13 residues. In DNA, the CDR3 is TGTGCCAGCAGCTTCACGGTCTCCTACGAGCAGTACTTC. Translated, it gives CASSFTVSYEQYF.

The chain combines TRBV12-5 with TRBJ2-4; D possibly corresponds to TRBD2 (5 bases). The better agreement between TRBJ2-7 and the DNA end casts doubt on the J call. Germline-derived CDR1 and CDR2 are LGHNT and FRNRAP. The CDR3 contains 13 residues. CDR3 DNA sequence: TGTGCTAGTGCCCCTCGGGACTCCTACGAGCAGTACTTC. This sequence encodes CASAPRDSYEQYF.

The CDR3 region is CSAPIQGNQPQHF. The CDR3 DNA reads TGCAGTGCACCGATACAGGGCAATCAGCCCCAGCATTTT. The rearrangement links TRBV20-1 to TRBJ1-5, with D perhaps TRBD1 (5 bases). V was clipped by 6 bases and J by 2 bases, with 11 bases between them. The CDR3 extends over 13 amino acids. CDR1 and CDR2 (germline): DFQATT, SNEGSKA (reference sequence).

The genes are TRBV7-2 and TRBJ1-2; 10 positions match TRBD1. The CDR3 is 14 residues long. In germline, CDR1 is SGHTA, CDR2 FQGNSA. J lost 8 bases, V lost 4 bases, and 7 bases had no gene match. The CDR3 DNA reads as TGTGCCAGCAGCTCCCGGGACAGGGGTTGGGGCTACACCTTC. Translating gives CASSSRDRGWGYTF.

This clonotype was picked up many times. The chain couples TRBV7-9 to TRBJ2-1, with TRBD1 identical over 7 bases. J was trimmed by 7 bases and V by 5 bases; bases with no gene match: 5. The CDR3 length is 13 residues. Germline CDR1 reads SEHNR; CDR2 reads FQNEAQ (reference sequence). CDR3 sequence: CASSLDRDNEQFF. CDR3 coding DNA: TGTGCCAGCAGCCTTGACAGGGATAATGAGCAGTTCTTC.

The gene calls are TRBV4-3 and TRBJ2-5; 10 bases map to TRBD1. The V segment lost 0 bases and the J segment 5 bases; nucleotides outside the gene matches: 6. The germline V gene has CDR1 LGHNA and CDR2 YSLEER. This CDR3 has 16 residues. For the CDR3, the DNA is TGCGCCAGCAGCCAAGATTGGGGACAGGGGTTGGAGACCCAGTACTTC. Translation: CASSQDWGQGLETQYF.

The V call is TRBV7-9, the J call TRBJ2-2, with a possible D match to TRBD1 (5 bases). Germline-derived CDR1 and CDR2 are SEHNR and FQNEAQ (reference sequence). V shed 9 bases and J shed 0 bases, with 11 bases lying between them. The CDR3 loop spans 14 amino acids. CDR3 sequence (DNA): TGTGCCAGTGACAGACGGACGAACACCGGGGAGCTGTTTTTT. Protein sequence: CASDRRTNTGELFF.

V gene TRBV3-1 combines with J gene TRBJ1-2; D is unresolved. V was cut by 0 bases and J by 2 bases, with 7 bases left in between. The germline V gene encodes CDR1 LGHDT and CDR2 YNNKEL (reference sequence). This CDR3 has 14 amino acids. The DNA for the CDR3 is TGTGCCAGCAGCCAAGATACACTCAACTATGGCTACACCTTC. Amino acid sequence: CASSQDTLNYGYTF.

The chain employs TRBV12-3 or TRBV12-4 and TRBJ2-4, with TRBD2 matching over 8 bases. The last part of the DNA fits TRBJ2-7 better; the J call may be wrong. This CDR3 is 13 amino acids long. The CDR3 DNA is TGTGCCAGCAGTCCCAGACTAGCGTTCGAGCAGTACTTC. Its protein product is CASSPRLAFEQYF.

As DNA, the CDR3 is TGTGCCAGCAGCTTAGCAGGGTTAGGGAAAGCTTTCTTT. It is translated as CASSLAGLGKAFF. The rearrangement joins TRBV7-8 to TRBJ1-1, with D unclear. The CDR3 contains 13 residues. In germline, CDR1 is SGHVS, CDR2 FQNEAQ. V was clipped by 0 bases and J by 9 bases, with 11 bases between them.

The chain is built from TRBV6-1 and TRBJ2-3; D uncertain. V lost 2 bases, J lost 4 bases, and 10 bases lay in between. CDR3 length equals 14 residues. Germline V gives CDR1 MNHNS, CDR2 SASEGT. The CDR3 nucleotides read TGTGCCAGCAGTGAAAGGAGTTTCCCAGATACGCAGTATTTT. Residues: CASSERSFPDTQYF.

The V call is TRBV7-6, the J call TRBJ1-2, with D uncertain. V lost 5 bases to trimming and J lost 6 bases, with 13 bases between them. The CDR3 is 13 amino acids. The germline gives CDR1 SGHVS, CDR2 FNYEAQ. In DNA form, the CDR3 reads TGTGCCAGCAGCCCCCGAGGACCGGATGGCTACACCTTC. Residues: CASSPRGPDGYTF.

The chain links TRBV6-1 to TRBJ2-3, with 9 bases identical to TRBD2. Germline CDR1 reads MNHNS; CDR2 reads SASEGT. The CDR3 sequence is 14 residues long. J gave up 4 bases and V 2 bases, and 1 base lay outside the gene matches. The CDR3, as DNA: TGTGCCAGCAGTGAACTAGCGGGACCAGATACGCAGTATTTT. Protein sequence: CASSELAGPDTQYF.

Worth noting for this clonotype: A read error may produce the germline difference seen at one junction end. The CDR3 protein is CAAGAGANVRTF. In DNA form, the CDR3 reads TGTGCCGCCGGAGCTGGGGCCAACGTCCGGACTTTC. The chain has TRBV24-1 and TRBJ2-6; tentative D call: TRBD1 (5 bases). Germline values: CDR1 KGHDR, CDR2 SFDVKD. This CDR3 region has 12 residues.

The chain recombines TRBV9 with TRBJ1-2, with 8 bases matching TRBD1. Per germline, CDR1 SGDLS and CDR2 YYNGEE. V shed 0 bases and J 6 bases; nucleotides not matched to a gene: 19. The CDR3 totals 19 residues. The CDR3 reads CASSVGATMQGALSDGYTF. CDR3 nucleotide sequence: TGTGCCAGCAGCGTAGGAGCCACTATGCAGGGGGCGCTTTCCGATGGCTACACCTTC.

This clonotype showed up just a few times. The rearrangement links TRBV29-1 to TRBJ2-5; D possibly matches TRBD1 or TRBD2 (5 bases each). The CDR3 is 12 amino acids. The V end lost 6 bases, the J end lost 3 bases, and 11 bases lay between the germline ends. Germline assignment: CDR1 SQVTM and CDR2 ANQGSEA. This CDR3 reads CSVGAREETQYF. CDR3 sequence (DNA): TGCAGCGTAGGGGCGAGGGAAGAGACCCAGTACTTC.

The CDR3 here is CAIRTQTSGVNEQYF. Here the CDR3 DNA reads TGTGCCATCAGGACCCAGACTAGCGGGGTAAACGAGCAGTACTTC. The chain carries TRBV10-3 and TRBJ2-7; 11 bases agree with TRBD2. The V segment lost 6 bases and the J segment 5 bases; nucleotides outside the gene matches: 9. This CDR3 region has 15 residues. Germline values: CDR1 ENHRY, CDR2 SYGVKD.

The genes are TRBV4-2 and TRBJ2-5; TRBD2 matches 7 bases. Unmatched junction bases numbered 6, after V lost 6 bases and J lost 2 bases. The CDR3 totals 14 residues. Germline V CDR1 and CDR2: LGHNA, YNFKEQ. The CDR3 bases are TGTGCCAGCAGAGAAGCGGGGAGGCAAGAGACCCAGTACTTC. Translation: CASREAGRQETQYF.